One sample yielded the 31 T cell receptor beta chains listed below, sequenced in a study of blood T cell repertoires in COVID-19. The protocol was immunoSEQ multiplex PCR, while the TCRdb copy is restricted to in-frame clones and leaves out a portion. The data show roughly 140,000 clones, over 80% seen once. Material for sequencing was PBMCs or T cells enriched from blood (not recorded which). These receptor sequences come from a woman between 40 and 55 years old who had recovered from COVID-19.

The V call is TRBV4-1, the J call TRBJ2-1; D call uncertain. Per the germline V gene, CDR1 is MGHRA and CDR2 is YSYEKL. Trimming left V 0 bases short and J 3 bases short, with 6 bases between. CDR3 size: 14 residues. CDR3 region: CASSQEGFYNEQFF. In DNA, the CDR3 is TGCGCCAGCAGCCAAGAGGGCTTCTACAATGAGCAGTTCTTC.

The chain combines TRBV11-2 with TRBJ1-2; D call uncertain. The CDR3 totals 15 residues. The V gene lost 6 bases and the J gene lost 2 bases, with 16 bases spanning the gap. Per germline, CDR1 SGHAT and CDR2 FQNNGV. CDR3 protein: CASSLTPAGNYGYTF. The CDR3 coding sequence is TGTGCCAGCAGTCTTACCCCAGCGGGGAACTATGGCTACACCTTC.

The chain carries TRBV23-1 and TRBJ1-5, with D perhaps matching TRBD1 (5 bases). TRBV23-1 is assigned to the ORF class and has an uncertain function. The CDR3 spans 17 residues. Trimming removed 4 bases from V and 2 bases from J, with 18 bases in between. This CDR3 reads CASSPSKAPGGNQPQHF. The CDR3 bases are TGCGCCAGCAGTCCCTCGAAGGCTCCGGGGGGCAATCAGCCCCAGCATTTT.

The chain has TRBV6-5 and TRBJ2-1; D ambiguous. The CDR3 has 10 amino acids. From germline, CDR1 is MNHEY and CDR2 SVGAGI. The ends were cut back, 8 bases at V and 8 bases at J, with 7 bases in the middle. The CDR3 DNA follows: TGTGCCAGCGGAGACTATGAGCAGTTCTTC. Protein sequence: CASGDYEQFF.

Only one count was recorded for this clone. The chain couples TRBV2 to TRBJ1-5, with 9 positions matching TRBD1. CDR1 and CDR2 (germline): SNHLY, FYNNEI. Trimming at V came to 3 bases and at J to 4 bases, leaving 4 bases not matched to a gene. CDR3 length: 15 residues. The CDR3 DNA reads TGTGCCAGCAGTGACCCCGGGACAGGGAATCAGCCCCAGCATTTT. Translated: CASSDPGTGNQPQHF. Based on the CDR3 plus reference TRBV2 and TRBJ1-5, the full variable domain is EPEVTQTPSHQVTQMGQEVILRCVPISNHLYFYWYRQILGQKVEFLVSFYNNEISEKSEIFDDQFSVERPDGSNFTLKIRSTKLEDSAMYFCASSDPGTGNQPQHFGDGTRLSIL.

V gene TRBV11-2 combines with J gene TRBJ1-3; unclear D gene. The CDR3 contains 13 residues. CDR1 is SGHAT, CDR2 FQNNGV, per germline. Trimming stripped 5 bases from V and 8 bases from J, with 13 bases between. CDR3 loop: CASSSGPADTIYF. The CDR3 nucleotides read TGTGCCAGCAGCAGCGGACCTGCCGACACCATATATTTT.

This clone was counted between two and nine times. This chain links TRBV3-1 (or the pseudogene TRBV3-2) with TRBJ2-7; 7 bases are shared with TRBD1. Germline V gene lookup returns CDR1 LGHDT and CDR2 YNNKEL (reference sequence). CDR3 length: 14 residues. J was trimmed by 0 bases and V by 2 bases; bases with no gene match: 1. CDR3 sequence (DNA): TGTGCCAGCAGCCAATGGGACAGCTCCTACGAGCAGTACTTC. Its translation is CASSQWDSSYEQYF.

The chain couples TRBV25-1 to TRBJ2-2; 13 nucleotides align to TRBD2. CDR1 is MGHDK and CDR2 is SYGVNS in the germline V gene. The V segment lost 8 bases and the J segment 5 bases; nucleotides outside the gene matches: 5. The CDR3 spans 15 residues. The CDR3: CASGGLAGVTGELFF. Here the CDR3 DNA reads TGTGCCAGCGGCGGACTAGCGGGAGTAACCGGGGAGCTGTTTTTT.

This clone was found a few times. This chain joins TRBV9 and TRBJ2-2, with TRBD2 identical over 13 bases. Germline-derived CDR1 and CDR2 are SGDLS and YYNGEE. This CDR3 has 16 residues. V shed 3 bases and J 7 bases; nucleotides not matched to a gene: 6. The CDR3 DNA reads TGTGCCAGCAGCGGCCCGGGACTAGCGGGATACGGGGAGCTGTTTTTT. Amino acids: CASSGPGLAGYGELFF.

The V and J genes are TRBV9 and TRBJ1-6, with D tentatively TRBD1 (6 bases). V was clipped by 3 bases and J by 14 bases, with 15 bases between them. The CDR3 length is 13 residues. Germline lookup yields CDR1 SGDLS and CDR2 YYNGEE. The DNA for the CDR3 is TGTGCCAGCAGCGGACAGGAGGACCGGGCCCTCCACTTT. Translated, it gives CASSGQEDRALHF. Full variable domain (missing parts from reference TRBV9 and TRBJ1-6): DSGVTQTPKHLITATGQRVTLRCSPRSGDLSVYWYQQSLDQGLQFLIQYYNGEERAKGNILERFSAQQFPDLHSELNLSSLELGDSALYFCASSGQEDRALHFGNGTRLTVT.

In this sample, this clone turned up a few times. The V and J genes are TRBV27 and TRBJ1-4; weak D call: TRBD1 (5 bases). CDR3 length: 15 residues. Trimming removed 5 bases from V and 3 bases from J, with 13 bases in between. Germline values: CDR1 MNHEY, CDR2 SMNVEV (reference sequence). CDR3 bases: TGTGCCAGCAGTCCTCAGGGCTTGGCTAATGAAAAACTGTTTTTT. It codes for CASSPQGLANEKLFF.

The table lists this clone with a count of one. The chain carries TRBV24-1 and TRBJ2-5, with 13 bases fitting TRBD2. Germline CDR1 KGHDR, CDR2 SFDVKD. The CDR3 covers 17 residues. V lost 2 bases and J lost 4; bases outside the gene matches: 6. CDR3 DNA sequence: TGTGCCACCAGTGATTCAGGACTAGCGGGAGTACCAGAGACCCAGTACTTC. Residues: CATSDSGLAGVPETQYF.

J is TRBJ2-5 and V is TRBV5-5, with D maybe TRBD2 (6 bases). V was pared by 4 bases and J by 5 bases, with 15 bases between. This CDR3 region has 14 residues. Per germline, CDR1 SGHKS and CDR2 YYEKEE (reference sequence). In DNA form, the CDR3 reads TGTGCCAGCAGCCTCTGGGACTTAGGGGAGACCCAGTACTTC. It encodes CASSLWDLGETQYF.

The rearrangement joins TRBV9 to TRBJ2-5; D may be TRBD2 (7 bases). The V end was cut by 2 bases, the J end by 5 bases, with 13 bases between. CDR3 length: 14 amino acids. Germline lookup yields CDR1 SGDLS and CDR2 YYNGEE. CDR3: CASSVGGAKETQYF. The CDR3 nucleotides are TGTGCCAGCAGCGTTGGGGGGGCGAAGGAGACCCAGTACTTC. The full variable domain, rest sourced from reference TRBV9 and TRBJ2-5, is DSGVTQTPKHLITATGQRVTLRCSPRSGDLSVYWYQQSLDQGLQFLIQYYNGEERAKGNILERFSAQQFPDLHSELNLSSLELGDSALYFCASSVGGAKETQYFGPGTRLLVL.

The genes are TRBV4-2 and TRBJ1-2, with 11 positions matching TRBD1. Germline CDR1 and CDR2: LGHNA and YNFKEQ. V dropped 0 bases and J dropped 4; count of bases not matched to a gene: 7. CDR3 length: 17 amino acids. CDR3: CASSQEPGQGEFYGYTF. The DNA of the CDR3 is TGTGCCAGCAGCCAAGAACCGGGACAGGGGGAATTCTATGGCTACACCTTC.

This clone was recorded a few times. This chain uses TRBV2 with TRBJ2-3, with 7 bases fitting TRBD2. The CDR3 is 13 residues long. Germline CDR1 SNHLY, CDR2 FYNNEI. Trimming took 5 bases from V and 3 from J; bases not matched to a gene: 2. The CDR3 DNA reads as TGTGCCAGCAGTATACTAGCGACAGATACGCAGTATTTT. Translating gives CASSILATDTQYF. The variable domain in full, completed from reference TRBV2 and TRBJ2-3, reads EPEVTQTPSHQVTQMGQEVILRCVPISNHLYFYWYRQILGQKVEFLVSFYNNEISEKSEIFDDQFSVERPDGSNFTLKIRSTKLEDSAMYFCASSILATDTQYFGPGTRLTVL.

This clone appeared once. V and J are TRBV25-1 and TRBJ1-1; no clear D. With 4 bases removed from V and 6 bases from J, the gap between germline ends came to 6 bases. Germline V CDR1 and CDR2: MGHDK, SYGVNS. This CDR3 is built from 11 residues. The CDR3 sequence: CASSVGPEAFF. The CDR3 coding sequence is TGTGCCAGCAGTGTGGGCCCTGAAGCTTTCTTT.

This clone has a handful of counts. The J gene is TRBJ2-7, the V gene TRBV5-1; tentatively, D is TRBD1 (5 bases). Per germline, CDR1 SGHRS and CDR2 YFSETQ. CDR3 size: 13 residues. Trimming left V 3 bases short and J 1 base short, with 8 bases between. The chain's CDR3 is CASSSTESYEQYF. CDR3 nucleotides: TGCGCCAGCAGCTCGACAGAGTCCTACGAGCAGTACTTC.

There are a few counts of this clone. This chain joins TRBV5-8 and TRBJ1-6; D is possibly TRBD1 (6 bases). The CDR3 loop spans 12 amino acids. V was clipped by 7 bases and J by 7 bases, with 9 bases between them. Germline-derived CDR1 and CDR2 are SGHTS and YDEGEE. The CDR3 coding sequence is TGTGCCAGCCGTAGGGGGAATTCACCCCTCCACTTT. Amino acids: CASRRGNSPLHF.

V gene TRBV9 combines with J gene TRBJ2-4, with D tentatively TRBD2 (6 bases). V was cut by 2 bases and J by 3 bases, with 12 bases left in between. Germline lookup yields CDR1 SGDLS and CDR2 YYNGEE. CDR3 length: 15 amino acids. In DNA, the CDR3 is TGTGCCAGCAGCGTTGGTTCGACTAGCAAAAACATTCAGTACTTC. Amino acids: CASSVGSTSKNIQYF.

This chain connects TRBV18 to TRBJ2-5; possible D gene TRBD1, 6 bases. Per the germline V gene, CDR1 is KGHSH and CDR2 is LQKENI. Trimming took 2 bases from V and 3 from J, leaving 16 bases between them. The CDR3 length is 16 residues. CDR3 DNA sequence: TGTGCCAGCTCACCATCGAGGGCTGGGACAAAAGAGACCCAGTACTTC. Amino acids: CASSPSRAGTKETQYF.

This rearrangement joins TRBV4-1 to TRBJ1-5, with TRBD1 matching over 7 bases. The CDR3 is made up of 13 amino acids. Germline CDR1 is MGHRA and CDR2 is YSYEKL. The V gene end was trimmed by 4 bases and the J gene end by 12 bases; junction bases not matched to a gene: 9. In nucleotides, the CDR3 is TGCGCCAGCAGCCCTCGCGGGCAGGGGGGCCAGCATTTT. Amino acid sequence: CASSPRGQGGQHF.

This chain connects TRBV4-2 to TRBJ1-4, with D possibly TRBD1 on 5 matching bases. V lost 1 base, J lost 11 bases, and 11 bases lay in between. The CDR3 has 13 amino acids. Per germline, CDR1 LGHNA and CDR2 YNFKEQ. The CDR3, as DNA: TGTGCCAGCAGCCAAGGGGACTTCGGGAAACTGTTTTTT. Translation gives CASSQGDFGKLFF.

This chain joins TRBV7-6 and TRBJ2-2; D is undetermined. The germline gives CDR1 SGHVS, CDR2 FNYEAQ. The CDR3 consists of 16 residues. Trimming took off 1 base at V and 0 bases at J, with 9 bases between the two ends. The CDR3, as DNA: TGTGCCAGCAGCTTAGTCCCGTCAGCGAACACCGGGGAGCTGTTTTTT. It specifies CASSLVPSANTGELFF.

The rearrangement joins TRBV5-1 to TRBJ1-1; 9 positions match TRBD1. The CDR3 loop spans 14 amino acids. The germline CDR1 and CDR2 sequences are SGHRS and YFSETQ. V was pared by 4 bases and J by 6 bases, with 7 bases of the junction left unmatched. CDR3 nucleotides: TGCGCCAGCAGCCCCGGGACAGGGTTCGCTGAAGCTTTCTTT. It translates to CASSPGTGFAEAFF. The full variable domain, in which reference TRBV5-1 and TRBJ1-1 provide the parts outside the CDR3, is KAGVTQTPRYLIKTRGQQVTLSCSPISGHRSVSWYQQTPGQGLQFLFEYFSETQRNKGNFPGRFSGRQFSNSRSEMNVSTLELGDSALYLCASSPGTGFAEAFFGQGTRLTVV.

The J gene is TRBJ2-2, the V gene TRBV5-1; D possibly corresponds to TRBD1 (6 bases). The germline V gene has CDR1 SGHRS and CDR2 YFSETQ. CDR3 length: 16 residues. Trimming took 0 bases from V and 7 from J, leaving 16 bases between them. For the CDR3, the DNA is TGCGCCAGCAGCTTGGTGGGGGCACTCGGGGTCGGGGAGCTGTTTTTT. It codes for CASSLVGALGVGELFF.

The gene calls are TRBV5-1 and TRBJ2-5; a possible D gene is TRBD2 (5 bases). Germline lookup yields CDR1 SGHRS and CDR2 YFSETQ. This CDR3 is 17 amino acids long. V shed 2 bases and J shed 1 base, with 18 bases lying between them. CDR3 in DNA: TGCGCCAGCAGCTTATTCCCGGGGTCCGGGGTCCAAGAGACCCAGTACTTC. Its protein is CASSLFPGSGVQETQYF.

CDR3 amino acids: CASSFRYNQPQHF. The CDR3 region has the DNA TGTGCCAGCAGTTTCCGGTACAATCAGCCCCAGCATTTT. This chain uses TRBV12-3 or TRBV12-4 with TRBJ1-5; D gene unclear. Trimming removed 3 bases from V and 3 bases from J, with 6 bases in between. This CDR3 has 13 residues.

The rearrangement links TRBV7-8 to TRBJ2-3; 12 nucleotides align to TRBD2. This CDR3 has 16 residues. Trimming at V came to 4 bases and at J to 6 bases, leaving 8 bases not matched to a gene. CDR1 is SGHVS and CDR2 is FQNEAQ in the germline V gene. CDR3 in DNA: TGTGCCAGCAGCTCCTCGGCTAGCGGGAGGGCGGATACGCAGTATTTT. Translating gives CASSSSASGRADTQYF.

This chain uses TRBV29-1 with TRBJ2-7; maybe TRBD1 (6 bases). The V end lost 6 bases, the J end lost 4 bases, and 16 bases lay between the germline ends. The CDR3 consists of 13 residues. Looked up from germline, CDR1 is SQVTM and CDR2 is ANQGSEA. The CDR3 region is CSVSDSYPYEQYF. The CDR3 nucleotides are TGCAGCGTATCGGACAGCTACCCGTACGAGCAGTACTTC.

The rearrangement links TRBV27 to TRBJ2-1; 8 positions agree with TRBD1. Germline V gene sequence: CDR1 MNHEY, CDR2 SMNVEV (reference sequence). The J segment lost 2 bases and the V segment lost 2 bases, leaving 2 bases of the junction unmatched. This CDR3 region has 15 residues. Here the CDR3 DNA reads TGTGCCAGCAGTTTAGGACAGGGAGCCTACAATGAGCAGTTCTTC. This sequence encodes CASSLGQGAYNEQFF.